This TCR beta chain was recovered during a study of T cells in Graves' hyperthyroidism and ophthalmopathy. This clonotype was recorded many times. Amplification targeted TCR beta CDR3 regions from RNA transcripts. First-round RT-PCR of the TCR CDR3 relied on the HTBI primer set. TCRdb re-derived calls from the multiplex PCR reads in MiXCR, one entry per CDR3 protein. The sample has about 300,000 distinct CDR3 sequences, over 15% seen once; the top ten hold around a third. CDR3 size: 15 residues. Germline values: CDR1 MNHNS, CDR2 SASEGT. V lost 6 bases and J lost 2, with 14 bases in between. The source of this sequence is a man aged 30 to 39 with Graves' hyperthyroidism. Sequenced input: blood. The rearrangement joins TRBV6-1 to TRBJ2-1; no clear D. CDR3 in DNA: TGTGCCAGCAGCTCGGCGCGAGGCCCCTACAATGAGCAGTTCTTC. Residues: CASSSARGPYNEQFF.